Listed below are T cell receptor beta chains from one sample, sequenced in a study of T cells in tumors after PD-1 blockade. The protocol was immunoSEQ multiplex PCR, while the TCRdb copy is restricted to in-frame clones and leaves out a portion. This table has about 19,000 clones, about 84% appearing once. This sample comprised PBMCs, obtained after anti-PD-1 therapy. The source is a human donor with advanced basal cell or squamous cell carcinoma (not recorded which). The CDR3 runs from the conserved cysteine through the conserved F or W. D genes are given only for firm matches.

j_call v_call d_call cdr3_aa
TRBJ2-4 TRBV27 TRBD2 CASSLSREGIQYF
TRBJ1-5 TRBV6-1 NA CASSDGESNQPQHF
TRBJ1-1 TRBV7-2 TRBD1 CASSLGDRRNTEAFF
TRBJ1-1 TRBV7-8 NA CASSPRDRAYEAFF
TRBJ2-1 TRBV7-2 TRBD2 CASRIQRGDLNEQFF
TRBJ2-6 TRBV5-1 TRBD1 CASSQRTGSSGANVLTF
TRBJ2-7 TRBV24-1 NA CATGTGRGNEQYF
TRBJ1-2 TRBV12-3/TRBV12-4 NA CASRLSPYGYTF
TRBJ1-1 TRBV7-8 NA CASSLSPGRNTEAFF
TRBJ2-2 TRBV4-1 TRBD2 CASSQDAFRGGRNTGELFF
TRBJ2-6 TRBV5-1 NA CASSLVVSGANVLTF
TRBJ1-2 TRBV10-3 NA CAISVGDQSYGYTF
TRBJ1-1 TRBV3-1/TRBV3-2 NA CASSQRLQDEAFF
TRBJ2-1 TRBV7-9 TRBD1 CASSFHTGTGRHEQFF
TRBJ2-2 TRBV24-1 TRBD1 CATRATGVNTGELFF
TRBJ2-7 TRBV3-1/TRBV3-2 NA CASSQVGGIYEQYF
TRBJ1-4 TRBV7-2 NA CASSLTIREKLFF
TRBJ1-1 TRBV5-1 NA CASSLAGEDTEAFF
TRBJ2-7 TRBV24-1 NA CATSDPIRGSYEQYF
TRBJ2-5 TRBV19 NA CASSTTDSIQETQYF
TRBJ1-3 TRBV18 NA CASSPPGLVNTIYF
TRBJ2-5 TRBV19 NA CATRKDSLPWGPQYF
TRBJ1-4 TRBV9 TRBD1 CASSVRTGGNEKLFF
TRBJ1-1 TRBV6-5 NA CASSGRTEAFF
TRBJ2-7 TRBV29-1 NA CSVAFSGYEQYF
TRBJ1-5 TRBV7-9 TRBD1 CASSSGTGGTWQPQHF
TRBJ1-3 TRBV18 NA CASSPPIGPTSGNTIYF
TRBJ2-7 TRBV28 NA CASSFSGGDYEQYF
TRBJ2-5 TRBV5-1 TRBD1 CASSSGSGGEETQYF